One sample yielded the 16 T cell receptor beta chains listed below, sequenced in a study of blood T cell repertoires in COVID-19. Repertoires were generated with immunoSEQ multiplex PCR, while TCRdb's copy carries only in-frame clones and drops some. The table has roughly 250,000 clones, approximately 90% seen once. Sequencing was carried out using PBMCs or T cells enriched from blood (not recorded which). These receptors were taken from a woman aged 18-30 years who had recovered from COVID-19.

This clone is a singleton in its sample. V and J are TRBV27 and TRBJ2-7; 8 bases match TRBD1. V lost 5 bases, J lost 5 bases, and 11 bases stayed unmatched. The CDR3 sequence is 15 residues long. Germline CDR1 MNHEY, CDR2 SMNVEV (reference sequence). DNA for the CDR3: TGTGCCAGCAGTAACCCAGGGGGCAGTGGGGACGAGCAGTACTTC. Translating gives CASSNPGGSGDEQYF.

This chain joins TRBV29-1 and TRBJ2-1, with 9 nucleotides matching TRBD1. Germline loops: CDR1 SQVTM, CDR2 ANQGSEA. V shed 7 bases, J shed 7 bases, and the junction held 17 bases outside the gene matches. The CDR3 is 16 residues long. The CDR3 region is CSATPRGTGHGNEQFF. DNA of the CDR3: TGCAGCGCAACCCCCCGAGGGACAGGGCATGGGAATGAGCAGTTCTTC.

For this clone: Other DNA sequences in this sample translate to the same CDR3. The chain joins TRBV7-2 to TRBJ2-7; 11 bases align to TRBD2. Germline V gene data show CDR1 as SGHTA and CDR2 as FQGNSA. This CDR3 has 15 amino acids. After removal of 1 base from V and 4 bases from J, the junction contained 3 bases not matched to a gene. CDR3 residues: CASSLVGTSGYEQYF. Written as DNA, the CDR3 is TGTGCCAGCAGCTTAGTCGGGACTAGCGGTTACGAGCAGTACTTC.

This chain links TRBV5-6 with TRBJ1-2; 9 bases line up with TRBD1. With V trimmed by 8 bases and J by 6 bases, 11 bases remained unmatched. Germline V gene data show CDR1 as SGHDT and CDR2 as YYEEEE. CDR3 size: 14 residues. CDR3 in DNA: TGTGCCAGGGAACCCGGGACAGGGTATCATGGCTACACCTTC. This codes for CAREPGTGYHGYTF.

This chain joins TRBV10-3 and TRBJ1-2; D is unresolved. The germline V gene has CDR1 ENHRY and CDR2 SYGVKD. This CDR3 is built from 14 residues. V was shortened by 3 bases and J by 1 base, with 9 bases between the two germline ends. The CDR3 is CAISEGGINYGYTF. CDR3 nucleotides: TGTGCCATCAGTGAAGGAGGAATTAACTATGGCTACACCTTC.

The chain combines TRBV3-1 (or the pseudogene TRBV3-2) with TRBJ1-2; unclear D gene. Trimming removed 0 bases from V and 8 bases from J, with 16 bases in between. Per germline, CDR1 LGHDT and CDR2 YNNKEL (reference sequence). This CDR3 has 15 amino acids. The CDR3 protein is CASSQDWGGIDGYTF. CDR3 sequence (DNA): TGTGCCAGCAGCCAAGATTGGGGAGGGATTGACGGCTACACCTTC.

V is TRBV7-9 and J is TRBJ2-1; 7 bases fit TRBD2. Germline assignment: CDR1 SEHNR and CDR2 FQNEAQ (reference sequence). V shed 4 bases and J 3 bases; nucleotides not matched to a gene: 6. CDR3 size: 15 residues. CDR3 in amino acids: CASSSSGENYNEQFF. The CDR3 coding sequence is TGTGCCAGCAGCTCCAGCGGGGAAAACTACAATGAGCAGTTCTTC.

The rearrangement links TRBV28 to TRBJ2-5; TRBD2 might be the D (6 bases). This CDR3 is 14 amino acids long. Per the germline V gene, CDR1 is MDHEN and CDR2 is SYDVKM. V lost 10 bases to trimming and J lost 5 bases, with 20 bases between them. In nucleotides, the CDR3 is TGTGCCACCATGGAGTGGAGGGCTGACGAGACCCAGTACTTC. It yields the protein CATMEWRADETQYF.

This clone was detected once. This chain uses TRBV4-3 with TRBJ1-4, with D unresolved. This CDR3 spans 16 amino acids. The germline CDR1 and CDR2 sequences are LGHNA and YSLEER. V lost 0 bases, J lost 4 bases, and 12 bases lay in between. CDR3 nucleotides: TGCGCCAGCAGCCAAGATACTCGACTTTTTAATGAAAAACTGTTTTTT. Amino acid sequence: CASSQDTRLFNEKLFF.

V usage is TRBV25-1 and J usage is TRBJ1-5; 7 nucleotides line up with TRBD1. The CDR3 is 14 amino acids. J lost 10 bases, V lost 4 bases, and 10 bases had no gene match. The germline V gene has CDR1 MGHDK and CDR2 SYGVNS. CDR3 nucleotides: TGTGCCAGCAGTGCGACAGGGAGAGATACTCCCCAGCATTTT. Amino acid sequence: CASSATGRDTPQHF. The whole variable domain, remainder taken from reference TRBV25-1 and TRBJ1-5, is EADIYQTPRYLVIGTGKKITLECSQTMGHDKMYWYQQDPGMELHLIHYSYGVNSTEKGDLSSESTVSRIRTEHFPLTLESARPSHTSQYLCASSATGRDTPQHFGDGTRLSIL.

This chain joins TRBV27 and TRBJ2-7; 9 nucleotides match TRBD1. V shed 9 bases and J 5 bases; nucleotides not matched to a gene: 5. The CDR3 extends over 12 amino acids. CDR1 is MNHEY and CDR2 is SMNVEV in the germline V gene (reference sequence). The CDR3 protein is CARGQGRNEQYF. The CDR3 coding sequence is TGTGCCAGGGGACAGGGTAGGAACGAGCAGTACTTC.

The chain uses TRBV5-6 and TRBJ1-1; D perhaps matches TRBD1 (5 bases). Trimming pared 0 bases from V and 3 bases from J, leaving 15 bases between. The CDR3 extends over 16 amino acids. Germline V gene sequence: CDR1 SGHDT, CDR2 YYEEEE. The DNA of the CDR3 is TGTGCCAGCAGCTTGGAGTTTGGGGGGTTGGACACTGAAGCTTTCTTT. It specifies CASSLEFGGLDTEAFF.

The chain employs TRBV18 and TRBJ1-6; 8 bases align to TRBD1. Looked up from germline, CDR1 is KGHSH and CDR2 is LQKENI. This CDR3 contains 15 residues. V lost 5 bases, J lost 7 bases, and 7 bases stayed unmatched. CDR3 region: CASSLVTGENSPLHF. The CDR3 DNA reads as TGTGCCAGCTCATTGGTGACAGGGGAGAATTCACCCCTCCACTTT.

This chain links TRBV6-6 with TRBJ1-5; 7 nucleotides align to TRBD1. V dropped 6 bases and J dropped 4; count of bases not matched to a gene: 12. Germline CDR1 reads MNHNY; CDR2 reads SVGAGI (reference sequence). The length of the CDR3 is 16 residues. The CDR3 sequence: CASSGGTGAINQPQHF. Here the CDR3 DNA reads TGTGCCAGCAGCGGGGGAACAGGGGCTATAAATCAGCCCCAGCATTTT.

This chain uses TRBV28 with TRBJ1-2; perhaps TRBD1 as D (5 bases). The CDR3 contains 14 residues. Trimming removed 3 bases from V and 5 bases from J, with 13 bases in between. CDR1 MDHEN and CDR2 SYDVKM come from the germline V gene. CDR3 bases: TGTGCCAGCAGTTTGAAGGGGATTTGGTATGGCTACACCTTC. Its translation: CASSLKGIWYGYTF.

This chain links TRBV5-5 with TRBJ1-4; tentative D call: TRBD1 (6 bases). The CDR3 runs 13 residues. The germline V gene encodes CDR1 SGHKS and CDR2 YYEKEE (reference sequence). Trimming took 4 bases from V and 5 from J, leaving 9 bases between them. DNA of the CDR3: TGTGCCAGCAGCCCAACAGGGAATGAAAAACTGTTTTTT. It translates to CASSPTGNEKLFF.